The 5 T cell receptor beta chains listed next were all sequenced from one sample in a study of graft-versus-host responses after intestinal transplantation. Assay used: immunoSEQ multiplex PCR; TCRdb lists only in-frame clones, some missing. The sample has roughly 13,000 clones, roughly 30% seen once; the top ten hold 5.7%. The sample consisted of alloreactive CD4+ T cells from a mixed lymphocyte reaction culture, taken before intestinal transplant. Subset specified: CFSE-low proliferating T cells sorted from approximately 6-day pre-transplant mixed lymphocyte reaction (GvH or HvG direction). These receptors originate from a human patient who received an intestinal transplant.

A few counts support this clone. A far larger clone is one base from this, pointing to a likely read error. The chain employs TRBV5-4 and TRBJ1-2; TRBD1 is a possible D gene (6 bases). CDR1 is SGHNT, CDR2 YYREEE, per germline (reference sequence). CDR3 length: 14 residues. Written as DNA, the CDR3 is TGTTCCAGCAGCTTGCCCGGGGGGCACTATGGCTACACCTTC. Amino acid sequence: CSSSLPGGHYGYTF.

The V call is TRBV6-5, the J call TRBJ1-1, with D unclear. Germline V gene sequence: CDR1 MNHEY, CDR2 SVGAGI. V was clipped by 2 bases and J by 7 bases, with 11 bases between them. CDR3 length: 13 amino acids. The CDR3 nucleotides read TGTGCCAGCAGTTACCGGGGTATTGGTGAAGCTTTCTTT. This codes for CASSYRGIGEAFF.

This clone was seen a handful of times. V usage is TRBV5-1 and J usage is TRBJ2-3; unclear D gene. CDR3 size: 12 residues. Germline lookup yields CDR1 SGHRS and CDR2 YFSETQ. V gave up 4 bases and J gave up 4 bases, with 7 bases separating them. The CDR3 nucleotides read TGCGCCAGCAGCCTCCCTCCAGATACGCAGTATTTT. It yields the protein CASSLPPDTQYF.

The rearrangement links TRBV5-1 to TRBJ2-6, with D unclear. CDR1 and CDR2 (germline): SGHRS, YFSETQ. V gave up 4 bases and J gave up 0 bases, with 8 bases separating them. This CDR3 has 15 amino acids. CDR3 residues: CASSGTASGANVLTF. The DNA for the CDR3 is TGCGCCAGCAGCGGAACAGCCTCTGGGGCCAACGTCCTGACTTTC.

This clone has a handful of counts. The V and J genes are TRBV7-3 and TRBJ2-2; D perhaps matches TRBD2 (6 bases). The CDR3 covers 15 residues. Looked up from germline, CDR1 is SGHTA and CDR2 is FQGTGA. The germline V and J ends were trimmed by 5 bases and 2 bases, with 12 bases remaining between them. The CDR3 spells CASSQSGTNTGELFF. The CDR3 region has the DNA TGTGCCAGCAGCCAGTCCGGGACTAACACCGGGGAGCTGTTTTTT.